This T cell receptor (beta chain) originates from a study of blood T cells in healthy people across ages. Ten or more counts support this clonotype. A sample-barcoded 5' primer and a J-beta primer mix were used in a second PCR of about 6 to 11 cycles. Each CDR3 protein gets one entry after TCRdb re-called the 5' RACE reads with MiXCR. The data show around 1,800,000 distinct CDR3 sequences, roughly two fifths seen once. There were at least 5 micrograms of total RNA extracted from every sample. The source material was blood. This clonotype was obtained from a human donor in good health.

CDR3 DNA sequence: TGTGCCAGCAGTGCTGACAGGGTACCCAACGAGCAGTACTTC. Amino acid sequence: CASSADRVPNEQYF. The rearrangement links TRBV25-1 to TRBJ2-7, with TRBD1 matching 7 bases. CDR1 is MGHDK and CDR2 is SYGVNS in the germline V gene. The CDR3 loop spans 14 amino acids. V lost 4 bases to trimming and J lost 5 bases; unmatched junction nucleotides: 8.